One T cell receptor beta chain is described in this entry. Its antigen is unknown. Per-nucleotide qualities are absent, and no much larger clonotype sits a single base away. The CDR3, cysteine through phenylalanine, is 14 amino acids long. Solely the CDR3 DNA is kept, with 42 bases framed from the first base. At the junction V is shortened by 4 bases and J by 5 bases, with 12 bases in between. In the germline V gene, CDR1 corresponds to SGHRS and CDR2 to YFSETQ. The data belong to a study of siplizumab effects on memory and regulatory T cells (dated by TCRdb to between 2018 and 2021). Looking at the study overall: The effect of the anti-CD2 antibody siplizumab on alloreactive T-cell subsets was examined in allogeneic mixed lymphocyte reactions constructed from human PBMCs.

Libraries were prepared through the immunoSEQ multiplex PCR assay. The deep sequencing platform assayed around 10^5 TCR templates per sample. Genomic DNA extracted from sorted T cells was used for TCRbeta CDR3 sequencing. Processing in the source paper ran as follows. The R programming language was used for clonal analysis of TCRbeta CDR3 data. Unstimulated samples were compared with post-reaction CFSE-low samples to define alloreactive CD4+ and CD8+ clones. Regulatory or non-regulatory origin was assigned to alloreactive CD4+ clones by matching of sequences to sorted unstimulated Treg and non-Treg repertoires. TCRdb holds this immuneACCESS table with in-frame rearrangements only. Some clones are missing; in checked studies, unresolved V genes explain under half, and the rest has no known cause. Clone size and V and J calls were adopted from that table, with D and trimming inferred from the DNA. The sample includes over 90,000 clones, with more than 85% observed a single time. About 1.1% of the sample rests with the top ten.

What the study reported, not specific to this receptor: Among mappable alloreactive CD4+ clones, an average Treg-derived fraction of approximately 73% was observed with siplizumab, compared with less than 35% in control reactions. Siplizumab significantly reduced the cumulative frequency of alloreactive sequences traceable to unstimulated CD4+ memory T cells. Greater diversity appeared to be present in unstimulated naive T cells than in memory T cells, and a substantial contribution to the alloresponse seemed to be made by naive cells. Whether proliferating Tregs from siplizumab cultures were suppressive was not functionally confirmed. Sequences below about 10^-5 frequency were poorly captured, so only a minor fraction of alloreactive clones could be mapped to unstimulated subsets. Roughly 75-97% of proliferating CD4+ or CD8+ clones could not be assigned a naive or memory phenotype.

Sorted unstimulated T cells and proliferating T cells recovered from mixed lymphocyte reactions underwent TCRbeta CDR3 sequencing. Fresh whole blood from approximately ten HLA-typed healthy donors was used to isolate PBMCs. The chain uses TRBV5-1 and TRBJ1-4; the D gene is not confidently resolved. What was sequenced was CD4+ T cells sorted from blood. The receptor's source is a human donor in good health. The bases read TGCGCCAGCAGCCCCGCTGAGAGGAATGAAAAACTGTTTTTT. Its protein product is CASSPAERNEKLFF.